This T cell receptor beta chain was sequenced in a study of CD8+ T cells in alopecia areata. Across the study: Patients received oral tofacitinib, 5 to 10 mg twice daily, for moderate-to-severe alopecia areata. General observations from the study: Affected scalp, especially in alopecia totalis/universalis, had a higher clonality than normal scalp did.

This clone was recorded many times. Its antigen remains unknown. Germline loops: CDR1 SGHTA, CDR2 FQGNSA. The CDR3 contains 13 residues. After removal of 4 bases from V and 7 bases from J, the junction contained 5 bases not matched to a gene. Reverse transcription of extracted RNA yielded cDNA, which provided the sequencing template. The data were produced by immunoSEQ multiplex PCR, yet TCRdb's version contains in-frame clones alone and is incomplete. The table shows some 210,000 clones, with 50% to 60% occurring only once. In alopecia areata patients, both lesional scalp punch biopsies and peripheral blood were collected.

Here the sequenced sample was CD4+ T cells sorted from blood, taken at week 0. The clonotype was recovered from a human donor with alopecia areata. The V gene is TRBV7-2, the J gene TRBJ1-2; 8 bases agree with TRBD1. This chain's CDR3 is CASSSTGVGGYTF. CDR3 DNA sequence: TGTGCCAGCAGCTCGACAGGGGTCGGTGGCTACACCTTC.